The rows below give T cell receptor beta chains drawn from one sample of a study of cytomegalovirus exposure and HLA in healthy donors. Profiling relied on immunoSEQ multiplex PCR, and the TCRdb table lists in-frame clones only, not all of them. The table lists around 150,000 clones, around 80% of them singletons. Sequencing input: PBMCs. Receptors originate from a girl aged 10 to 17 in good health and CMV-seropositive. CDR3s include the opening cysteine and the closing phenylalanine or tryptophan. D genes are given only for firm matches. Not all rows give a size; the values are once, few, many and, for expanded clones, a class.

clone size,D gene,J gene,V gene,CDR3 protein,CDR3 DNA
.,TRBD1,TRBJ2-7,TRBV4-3,CASSQEGQGAYEQYF,TGCGCCAGCAGCCAAGAAGGACAGGGGGCGTACGAGCAGTACTTC
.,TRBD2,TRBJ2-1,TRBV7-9,CASSSTSGGWGNEQFF,TGTGCCAGCAGCTCAACTAGCGGGGGGTGGGGGAATGAGCAGTTCTTC
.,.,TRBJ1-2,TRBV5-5,CASSLDRVAGYTF,TGTGCCAGCAGCTTGGACAGGGTAGCCGGCTACACCTTC
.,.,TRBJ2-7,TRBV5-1,CASSSGGTGNEQYF,TGCGCCAGCAGCTCGGGGGGGACAGGGAACGAGCAGTACTTC
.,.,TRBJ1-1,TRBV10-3,CAIREDGGNTEAFF,TGTGCCATCAGAGAGGACGGGGGGAACACTGAAGCTTTCTTT
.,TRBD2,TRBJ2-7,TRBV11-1,CASSFSGSRNYEQYF,TGTGCCAGCAGCTTTAGCGGGAGCCGAAATTACGAGCAGTACTTC
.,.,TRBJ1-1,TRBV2,CASSEARLNTEAFF,TGTGCCAGCAGTGAAGCGCGGCTGAACACTGAAGCTTTCTTT
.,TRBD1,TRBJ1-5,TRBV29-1,CSVGQGINQPQHF,TGCAGCGTGGGACAGGGAATCAATCAGCCCCAGCATTTT
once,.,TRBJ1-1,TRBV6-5,CASSYSLAREAFF,TGTGCCAGCAGTTACTCGCTTGCCAGAGAAGCTTTCTTT
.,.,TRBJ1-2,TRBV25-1,CASSRGNYGYTF,TGTGCCAGCAGTCGGGGGAACTATGGCTACACCTTC
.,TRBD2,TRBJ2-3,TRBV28,CASNGLAGDTQYF,TGTGCCAGCAATGGACTAGCGGGAGATACGCAGTATTTT
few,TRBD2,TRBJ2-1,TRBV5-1,CASSVTSGGSYNEQFF,TGCGCCAGCAGCGTGACTAGCGGGGGGTCCTACAATGAGCAGTTCTTC
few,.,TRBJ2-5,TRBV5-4,CASSLWQGRSETQYF,TGTGCCAGCAGCTTGTGGCAGGGGAGAAGCGAGACCCAGTACTTC
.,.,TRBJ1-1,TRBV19,CASSIVGGRLSTEAFF,TGTGCCAGTAGTATAGTCGGGGGACGTCTGTCTACTGAAGCTTTCTTT
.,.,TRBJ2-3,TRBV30,CAWSVRRSSTDTQYF,TGTGCCTGGAGTGTACGGAGATCTAGCACAGATACGCAGTATTTT
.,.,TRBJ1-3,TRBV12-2,CASRFWTGATRRPSGNTIYF,TGTGCAAGTCGCTTCTGGACAGGAGCGACAAGACGGCCCTCTGGAAACACCATATATTTT
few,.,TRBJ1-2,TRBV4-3,CASSPTGQSSYGYTF,TGCGCCAGCAGCCCAACCGGACAGAGCTCCTATGGCTACACCTTC
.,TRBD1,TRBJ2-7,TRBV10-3,CAISGVDRGLEQYF,TGTGCCATCAGCGGAGTAGACAGGGGGCTGGAGCAGTACTTC
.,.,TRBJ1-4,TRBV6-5,CASSLGQPATNEKLFF,TGTGCCAGCAGTTTAGGACAGCCCGCAACTAATGAAAAACTGTTTTTT
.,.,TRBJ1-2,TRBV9,CASSVGDRASSYGYTF,TGTGCCAGCAGCGTAGGAGACAGAGCTTCTAGCTATGGCTACACCTTC
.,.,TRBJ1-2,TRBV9,CASSPRIIFTPESYGYTF,TGTGCCAGCAGCCCGAGGATTATCTTCACTCCAGAGAGCTATGGCTACACCTTC
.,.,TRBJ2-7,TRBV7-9,CSSSFSYEQYF,TGTTCCAGCAGCTTTTCGTACGAGCAGTACTTC
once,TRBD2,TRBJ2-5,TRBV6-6,CASRGLSLETQYF,TGTGCCAGCAGGGGACTATCTTTGGAGACCCAGTACTTC
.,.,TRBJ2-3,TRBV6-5,CASSRGATDTQYF,TGTGCCAGCAGTCGGGGGGCCACAGATACGCAGTATTTT
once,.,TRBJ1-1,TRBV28,CASSLYRQINTEAFF,TGTGCCAGCAGTTTATACCGCCAGATAAACACTGAAGCTTTCTTT
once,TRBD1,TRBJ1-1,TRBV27,CASSLLLGVGQGELAFF,TGTGCCAGCAGTTTATTACTCGGTGTGGGGCAGGGGGAGTTAGCTTTCTTT
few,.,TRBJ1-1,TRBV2,CASSARATEAFF,TGTGCCAGCAGTGCCAGGGCTACTGAAGCTTTCTTT
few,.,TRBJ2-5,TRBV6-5,CASMGGETQYF,TGTGCCAGCATGGGCGGGGAGACCCAGTACTTC
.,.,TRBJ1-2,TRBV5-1,CASSLAAGGRYGYTF,TGCGCCAGCAGCTTGGCCGCGGGGGGAAGGTATGGCTACACCTTC